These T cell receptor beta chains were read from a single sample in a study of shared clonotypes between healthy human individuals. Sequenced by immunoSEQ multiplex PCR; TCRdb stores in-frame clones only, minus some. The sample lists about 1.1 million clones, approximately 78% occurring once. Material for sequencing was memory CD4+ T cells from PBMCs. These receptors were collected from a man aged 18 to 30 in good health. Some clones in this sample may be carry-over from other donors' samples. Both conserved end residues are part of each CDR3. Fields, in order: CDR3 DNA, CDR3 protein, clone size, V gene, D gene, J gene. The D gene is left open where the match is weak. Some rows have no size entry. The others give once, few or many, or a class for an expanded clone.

TGTGCCAGCAGTGAAGGGGTTTTGGGACAGGGCCTCACAGATACGCAGTATTTT	CASSEGVLGQGLTDTQYF	.	TRBV6-1	TRBD1	TRBJ2-3
TGTGCCAGCAGATGGTCTGGGGCCAACGTCCTGACTTTC	CASRWSGANVLTF	.	TRBV6-6	.	TRBJ2-6
TGTGCCAGCAGGACCCTAGCGGGAGACGGTTGGGGAACAGATACGCAGTATTTT	CASRTLAGDGWGTDTQYF	once	TRBV27	TRBD2	TRBJ2-3
TGTGCCAGCAGTTCTGACAGGGCTCAGCCCCAGCATTTT	CASSSDRAQPQHF	.	TRBV6-6	TRBD1	TRBJ1-5
TGTGCCAGAAGCTTAGGCCACTCCTACGAGCAGTACTTC	CARSLGHSYEQYF	.	TRBV5-3	.	TRBJ2-7
TGTGCCAGCAGCTTAGGACCGGACGTCTCTGGAAACACCATATATTTT	CASSLGPDVSGNTIYF	.	TRBV7-7	.	TRBJ1-3
TGTGCCAGCAGCTTACAACAGGGAGTAGAAAAACTGTTTTTT	CASSLQQGVEKLFF	once	TRBV7-9	.	TRBJ1-4
TGTGCCTCCGGAAGATCGGGGGAGACCCAGTACTTC	CASGRSGETQYF	.	TRBV14	.	TRBJ2-5
TGTGCCAGCAGCCCTGCGGCTAGCGCGTCCTACGAGCAGTACTTC	CASSPAASASYEQYF	.	TRBV7-9	.	TRBJ2-7
TGTGCCAGCAGCACTCGGGGGGCGGCGGCTGAAAAACTGTTTTTT	CASSTRGAAAEKLFF	.	TRBV27	.	TRBJ1-4
TGTGCCAGCAGCTCTAGCGCGGCCACCGGGGAGCTGTTTTTT	CASSSSAATGELFF	.	TRBV11-3	.	TRBJ2-2
TGTGCCAGCAGCCGGGGGTTCCCTCTTACTCAGCCCCAGCATTTT	CASSRGFPLTQPQHF	.	TRBV6-5	.	TRBJ1-5
TGTGCCAGCAGTGAGAATGAGCAGTTCTTC	CASSENEQFF	.	TRBV2	.	TRBJ2-1
TGTGCCAGCAGCGGACAGGGGTACTATGGCTACACCTTC	CASSGQGYYGYTF	few	TRBV2	TRBD1	TRBJ1-2
TGTGCCAGCAGCCAAGATCTGGGCAGCGACACTGAAGCTTTCTTT	CASSQDLGSDTEAFF	few	TRBV4-2	.	TRBJ1-1
TGCAGCGTTGATGGACTAGCGGGAGGCCCAGATACGCAGTATTTT	CSVDGLAGGPDTQYF	.	TRBV29-1	TRBD2	TRBJ2-3
TGTGCCAGCAGCGAAGCGGGTATGAACGACGAGCAGTACTTC	CASSEAGMNDEQYF	few	TRBV6-1	.	TRBJ2-7
TGTGCCAGCAGCTACCTAGCGGGAGCGAGCACCGGGGAGCTGTTTTTT	CASSYLAGASTGELFF	.	TRBV7-2	TRBD2	TRBJ2-2
TGCAGCACAGGACAGGGGGCTGCAGATACGCAGTATTTT	CSTGQGAADTQYF	.	TRBV29-1	TRBD1	TRBJ2-3
TGTGCCAGCAGTGATACAGGGGGAAACTCTGGGGCCAACGTCCTGACTTTC	CASSDTGGNSGANVLTF	.	TRBV28	TRBD1	TRBJ2-6